Presented here are 27 T cell receptor beta chains from one specimen sequenced in a study of blood T cell repertoires in COVID-19. The assay was immunoSEQ multiplex PCR, and TCRdb's table has in-frame clones only and misses some. This table holds tens of thousands of clones, roughly 90% found once. Input material: peripheral blood. The source is a man aged 80 or over with acute or convalescent COVID-19.

This chain links TRBV13 with TRBJ2-1; D not resolved. The germline CDR1 and CDR2 sequences are PRHDT and FYEKMQ (reference sequence). The ends were cut back, 0 bases at V and 10 bases at J, with 10 bases in the middle. The CDR3 is 13 amino acids. The CDR3 DNA sequence: TGTGCCAGCAGCTTAGGGGGCAGAGCCGAGCAGTTCTTC. Translated, it gives CASSLGGRAEQFF. The full variable domain, with the rest looked up from reference TRBV13 and TRBJ2-1, is AAGVIQSPRHLIKEKRETATLKCYPIPRHDTVYWYQQGPGQDPQFLISFYEKMQSDKGSIPDRFSAQQFSDYHSELNMSSLELGDSALYFCASSLGGRAEQFFGPGTRLTVL.

The chain uses TRBV5-1 and TRBJ2-5; a possible D gene is TRBD2 (6 bases). This CDR3 is 15 amino acids long. Trimming took off 3 bases at V and 3 bases at J, with 15 bases between the two ends. From germline, CDR1 is SGHRS and CDR2 YFSETQ. The CDR3 protein is CASSWGRGGEETQYF. The CDR3 DNA follows: TGCGCCAGCAGCTGGGGTAGAGGAGGGGAAGAGACCCAGTACTTC.

This chain connects TRBV10-1 to TRBJ2-5, with D maybe TRBD1 (6 bases). This CDR3 has 14 amino acids. Germline CDR1 reads WNHNN; CDR2 reads SYGVQD (reference sequence). V dropped 3 bases and J dropped 9 bases, with 17 bases sitting between them. The CDR3 spells CASSEGAGVRPQYF. The CDR3 DNA is TGCGCCAGCAGTGAAGGAGCAGGGGTTAGGCCCCAGTACTTC.

In DNA form, the CDR3 reads TGCGCCAGCAGCCCCCGGACAGGAACTAACACTGAAGCTTTCTTT. Translating it yields CASSPRTGTNTEAFF. The genes are TRBV4-1 and TRBJ1-1, with 7 bases identical to TRBD1. Germline V gene lookup returns CDR1 MGHRA and CDR2 YSYEKL. With V trimmed by 4 bases and J by 2 bases, 7 bases remained unmatched. The CDR3 has 15 residues.

The chain joins TRBV5-1 to TRBJ2-7; D is undetermined. The CDR3 extends over 15 amino acids. Deletions cut 0 bases from V and 1 base from J, with 11 bases between. Per the germline V gene, CDR1 is SGHRS and CDR2 is YFSETQ. The CDR3 DNA reads as TGCGCCAGCAGCTTGGCCTATAGTACTTCCTACGAGCAGTACTTC. It is translated as CASSLAYSTSYEQYF.

The gene calls are TRBV18 and TRBJ1-6; a weak D match, TRBD1 (5 bases). Trimming took 8 bases from V and 9 from J, leaving 14 bases between them. Germline V gene data show CDR1 as KGHSH and CDR2 as LQKENI. CDR3 length: 13 amino acids. For the CDR3, the DNA is TGTGCCAGCAGGTCAGGGATGGGTTCACCCCTCCACTTT. This encodes CASRSGMGSPLHF.

The CDR3 nucleotides are TGTGCCAGCAGCTTAGAGTCAGGGACCTACGAGCAGTACTTC. It codes for CASSLESGTYEQYF. The genes are TRBV7-9 and TRBJ2-7; maybe TRBD1 (5 bases). The CDR3 has 14 amino acids. CDR1 and CDR2 from the germline V gene are SEHNR and FQNEAQ (reference sequence). V lost 1 base to trimming and J lost 2 bases, with 9 bases between them.

The chain couples TRBV5-1 to TRBJ2-2; 9 nucleotides match TRBD2. Germline CDR1 and CDR2: SGHRS and YFSETQ. The CDR3 length is 18 residues. The V gene end was trimmed by 0 bases and the J gene end by 4 bases; junction bases not matched to a gene: 10. CDR3 region: CASSLAAVAGDPTGELFF. CDR3 coding DNA: TGCGCCAGCAGCTTGGCGGCAGTAGCGGGGGACCCCACCGGGGAGCTGTTTTTT.

The V gene is TRBV5-1, the J gene TRBJ2-7; a possible D gene is TRBD1 (6 bases). CDR3 length: 15 residues. Germline V CDR1 and CDR2: SGHRS, YFSETQ. The ends were cut back, 4 bases at V and 3 bases at J, with 17 bases in the middle. The CDR3, as DNA: TGCGCCAGCAGCATAAACGAGGGGGTTGGCTACGAGCAGTACTTC. Protein product: CASSINEGVGYEQYF.

This rearrangement joins TRBV9 to TRBJ2-7; D call uncertain. The CDR3 consists of 13 residues. CDR1 and CDR2 (germline): SGDLS, YYNGEE. V was trimmed by 4 bases and J by 2 bases, leaving 10 bases between them. The CDR3 nucleotides are TGTGCCAGCAGCCCCGGTTCTCCCTACGAGCAGTACTTC. As protein: CASSPGSPYEQYF.

V gene TRBV7-9 combines with J gene TRBJ2-1; D possibly corresponds to TRBD1 (6 bases). The CDR3 contains 14 residues. V shed 3 bases and J shed 4 bases, with 10 bases lying between them. Looked up from germline, CDR1 is SEHNR and CDR2 is FQNEAQ (reference sequence). CDR3 amino acids: CASSLGQSYNEQFF. The CDR3 region has the DNA TGTGCCAGCAGCTTGGGACAATCGTACAATGAGCAGTTCTTC. The full variable domain, its missing parts supplied by reference TRBV7-9 and TRBJ2-1, is DTGVSQNPRHKITKRGQNVTFRCDPISEHNRLYWYRQTLGQGPEFLTYFQNEAQLEKSRLLSDRFSAERPKGSFSTLEIQRTEQGDSAMYLCASSLGQSYNEQFFGPGTRLTVL.

The rearrangement joins TRBV7-9 to TRBJ1-1; D call uncertain. The CDR3 extends over 13 amino acids. Germline-derived CDR1 and CDR2 are SEHNR and FQNEAQ (reference sequence). V dropped 2 bases and J dropped 3 bases, with 7 bases sitting between them. The CDR3 loop is CASSLTRDTEAFF. DNA for the CDR3: TGTGCCAGCAGCTTAACGAGGGACACTGAAGCTTTCTTT.

This rearrangement joins TRBV27 to TRBJ2-2; 8 bases map to TRBD1. This CDR3 has 19 amino acids. Germline V lookup: CDR1 MNHEY, CDR2 SMNVEV (reference sequence). Germline trimming cut 1 base from V and 4 bases from J; bases unmatched to any gene: 14. The CDR3 nucleotides read TGTGCCAGCAGTTTATGGTCAGGGGGCGCAGGTAGGGGCACCGGGGAGCTGTTTTTT. Residues: CASSLWSGGAGRGTGELFF.

The chain carries TRBV6-5 and TRBJ1-1; 8 nucleotides match TRBD1. The V segment lost 5 bases and the J segment 3 bases; nucleotides outside the gene matches: 5. The CDR3 runs to 14 residues. The V gene's germline CDR1 is MNHEY and CDR2 SVGAGI. The CDR3 DNA reads TGTGCCAGCAGTATGGACAGGGAGGACACTGAAGCTTTCTTT. Translation: CASSMDREDTEAFF.

This clone is medium-sized in the sample. The CDR3 DNA reads TGTGCCAGCAGTCACAACCCCTCGGGGACCTACGAGCAGTACTTC. Translating it yields CASSHNPSGTYEQYF. This chain uses TRBV27 with TRBJ2-7, with D perhaps TRBD2 (5 bases). The CDR3 has 15 amino acids. The V end lost 5 bases, the J end lost 2 bases, and 16 bases lay between the germline ends. The germline gives CDR1 MNHEY, CDR2 SMNVEV (reference sequence).

This chain joins TRBV11-2 and TRBJ1-2; D is ambiguous. Germline CDR1 and CDR2: SGHAT and FQNNGV. Trimming cost V 2 bases and J 2 bases, with 12 bases left between them. The CDR3 is made up of 15 amino acids. The CDR3 coding sequence is TGTGCCAGCAGCTTAATTCCGGACTGGAACTATGGCTACACCTTC. Translating it yields CASSLIPDWNYGYTF.

This chain uses TRBV28 with TRBJ2-1; TRBD2 agrees at 12 bases. The CDR3 sequence is 18 residues long. V trimming: 1 base; J trimming: 5 bases; junction bases outside the gene matches: 9. From germline, CDR1 is MDHEN and CDR2 SYDVKM. This CDR3 is CASSLFRATSGGHNEQFF. The CDR3 DNA is TGTGCCAGCAGTTTATTTCGGGCCACTAGCGGGGGGCACAATGAGCAGTTCTTC.

V and J are TRBV7-3 and TRBJ2-7; 9 bases are a match to TRBD2. Trimming removed 2 bases from V and 2 bases from J; junction bases left unmatched: 1. Germline CDR1 SGHTA, CDR2 FQGTGA. The CDR3 sequence is 14 residues long. The CDR3 region is CASSLAGGPYEQYF. As DNA, the CDR3 is TGTGCCAGCAGCTTAGCGGGGGGGCCCTACGAGCAGTACTTC.

In this sample, this clone turned up a few times. The gene calls are TRBV5-1 and TRBJ1-5; 10 bases are a match to TRBD1. Germline CDR1 reads SGHRS; CDR2 reads YFSETQ. The V and J ends lost 4 bases and 6 bases, in that order; junction bases with no gene match: 4. This CDR3 comprises 14 residues. The DNA for the CDR3 is TGCGCCAGCAGCATAGGGACAGGGGTTCAGCCCCAGCATTTT. Translating it yields CASSIGTGVQPQHF.

This clone was seen a few times. The chain uses TRBV30 and TRBJ2-3; D not certain. Germline-derived CDR1 and CDR2 are GTSNPN and SVGIG (reference sequence). The CDR3 runs to 11 residues. V dropped 2 bases and J dropped 3 bases, with 3 bases sitting between them. CDR3 region: CAWSLTDTQYF. CDR3 nucleotide sequence: TGTGCCTGGAGTCTTACAGATACGCAGTATTTT.

V and J are TRBV10-3 and TRBJ2-1, with 11 bases aligning to TRBD2. CDR3 length: 13 residues. The ends lost 8 bases at V and 7 bases at J; junction bases unmatched: 4. The germline CDR1 and CDR2 sequences are ENHRY and SYGVKD. CDR3 nucleotides: TGTGCCATCGGGCCTAGCGGGAGGAATGAGCAGTTCTTC. It specifies CAIGPSGRNEQFF.

The rearrangement uses TRBV6-5 and TRBJ1-2; a possible D gene is TRBD1 (5 bases). In germline, CDR1 is MNHEY, CDR2 SVGAGI. Trimming shortened V by 8 bases and J by 5 bases, and 18 bases separated the two germline ends. The CDR3 is 14 amino acids. The CDR3 sequence is CASSGGGPHYGYTF. The DNA for the CDR3 is TGTGCCAGCTCAGGCGGGGGACCCCATTATGGCTACACCTTC.

V gene TRBV6-6 combines with J gene TRBJ2-3; perhaps TRBD2 as D (5 bases). Between the trimmed V and J ends, which lost 0 bases and 4 bases, there was a span of 8 bases. The CDR3 sequence is 14 residues long. CDR1 is MNHNY, CDR2 SVGAGI, per germline (reference sequence). The CDR3 loop reads CASSYSRVSDTQYF. The CDR3 region has the DNA TGTGCCAGCAGTTACTCGAGGGTGTCAGATACGCAGTATTTT.

The V call is TRBV19, the J call TRBJ1-2; D remains ambiguous. The CDR3 is 11 amino acids. CDR1 and CDR2 (germline): LNHDA, SQIVND (reference sequence). V shed 5 bases and J shed 8 bases, with 9 bases lying between them. In nucleotides, the CDR3 is TGTGCCAGTAGTTTGGGCACAGGCTACACCTTC. The encoded protein is CASSLGTGYTF.

This clone was observed a handful of times. This sequence joins TRBV10-3 and TRBJ2-3; possible D gene TRBD2, 6 bases. The CDR3 is 17 residues long. The V end lost 0 bases, the J end lost 2 bases, and 15 bases lay between the germline ends. The germline CDR1 and CDR2 sequences are ENHRY and SYGVKD. CDR3: CAISESLRGPLTDTQYF. The CDR3 DNA is TGTGCCATCAGTGAGTCGCTGCGGGGCCCCCTCACAGATACGCAGTATTTT.

The rearrangement uses TRBV2 and TRBJ1-1; 8 nucleotides agree with TRBD1. This CDR3 spans 14 amino acids. Looked up from germline, CDR1 is SNHLY and CDR2 is FYNNEI. V lost 5 bases to trimming and J lost 0 bases; unmatched junction nucleotides: 2. The CDR3, as DNA: TGTGCCAGCAGTCGACAGGGGATGAACACTGAAGCTTTCTTT. Residues: CASSRQGMNTEAFF.

There are a few counts of this clone. The CDR3 spells CASSPPWGGQETQYF. CDR3 in DNA: TGTGCCAGCAGCCCTCCATGGGGAGGCCAAGAGACCCAGTACTTC. The rearrangement uses TRBV3-1 (or the pseudogene TRBV3-2) and TRBJ2-5, with D possibly being TRBD2 (6 bases). The germline V and J ends were trimmed by 4 bases and 1 base, with 13 bases remaining between them. The CDR3 covers 15 residues. Germline V gene data show CDR1 as LGHDT and CDR2 as YNNKEL (reference sequence).